This T cell receptor beta chain was sequenced in a study of T-cell reconstitution after alpha-beta-depleted transplantation in children. This clonotype occurred many times. Its specificity is not known. Unique molecular identifiers were built into the TCRbeta library. TCRdb independently ran MiXCR on the PCR reads; one entry per CDR3 protein. This table has approximately 490,000 distinct CDR3 sequences, more than 9% appearing once. Trimming shortened V by 0 bases and J by 5 bases, and 8 bases separated the two germline ends. The CDR3 covers 13 residues. Germline V gene lookup returns CDR1 SGDLS and CDR2 YYNGEE. Study findings and constraints: The origin of alpha-beta T cells about two months after transplant was reportedly several hundred expanded graft clones. At day 60, the high TCRbeta diversity found in some patients originated from recipient T cells and thymic progenitors that had survived. T cells produced anew were the main source of T-cell counts and diversity one year after transplant.

The source material was PBMCs, sampled before TCRalphabeta/CD19-depleted stem cell transplant. The chain links TRBV9 to TRBJ1-1; D unclear. This sequence originates from a child aged 2-15 years with inherited bone marrow failure, due to receive a stem cell transplant. The CDR3 is CASSVGGRTEAFF. CDR3 nucleotides: TGTGCCAGCAGCGTAGGTGGAAGGACTGAAGCTTTCTTT.